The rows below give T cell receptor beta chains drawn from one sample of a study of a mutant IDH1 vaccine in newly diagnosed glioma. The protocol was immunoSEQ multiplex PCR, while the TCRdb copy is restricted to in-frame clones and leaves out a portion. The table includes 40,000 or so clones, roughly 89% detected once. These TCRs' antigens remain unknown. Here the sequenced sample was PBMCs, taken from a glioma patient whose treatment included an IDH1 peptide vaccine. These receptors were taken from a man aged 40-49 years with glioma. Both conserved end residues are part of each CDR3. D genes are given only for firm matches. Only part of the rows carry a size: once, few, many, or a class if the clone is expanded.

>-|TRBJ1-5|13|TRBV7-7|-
TGTGCCAGCAGCCAGGGGCTAAATCAGCCCCAGCATTTT
CASSQGLNQPQHF
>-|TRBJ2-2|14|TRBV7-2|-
TGTGCCAGCAGCTTAGAGGTGGGGACCGGGGAGCTGTTTTTT
CASSLEVGTGELFF
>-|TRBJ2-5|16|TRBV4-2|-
TGTGCCAGCAGCCAAGTGGGAGGCGCGGGCCAAGAGACCCAGTACTTC
CASSQVGGAGQETQYF
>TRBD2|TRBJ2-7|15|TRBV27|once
TGTGCCAGCAGTTTATCGACTAGCGGGACCTACGAGCAGTACTTC
CASSLSTSGTYEQYF
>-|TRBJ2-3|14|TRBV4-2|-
TGTGCCAGCTCCGGTGTAGCTTTCACAGATACGCAGTATTTT
CASSGVAFTDTQYF
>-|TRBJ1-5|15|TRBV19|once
TGTGCCAGTAGTATTTCGCAGAATAGCAATCAGCCCCAGCATTTT
CASSISQNSNQPQHF
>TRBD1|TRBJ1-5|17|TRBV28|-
TGTGCCAGCAGCTTCGACTACGGGACAGGGGCGGATCAGCCCCAGCATTTT
CASSFDYGTGADQPQHF
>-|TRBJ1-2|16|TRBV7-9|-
TGTGCCAGCAGCGCCGGTGGCAGCAATATAAACTATGGCTACACCTTC
CASSAGGSNINYGYTF
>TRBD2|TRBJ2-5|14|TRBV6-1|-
TGTGCCAGCAGGATTGGAGCGGGATGGGAGACCCAGTACTTC
CASRIGAGWETQYF
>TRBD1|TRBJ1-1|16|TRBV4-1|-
TGCGCCAGCAGCTTGGGACAGGGGGCATCGGATACTGAAGCTTTCTTT
CASSLGQGASDTEAFF
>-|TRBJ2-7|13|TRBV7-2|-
TGTGCCAGCAGCTTAGGGAGGAGCTACGAGCAGTACTTC
CASSLGRSYEQYF
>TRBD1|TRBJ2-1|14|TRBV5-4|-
TGTGCCAGCAGCTTGCGGGACAGGGACAATGAGCAGTTCTTC
CASSLRDRDNEQFF
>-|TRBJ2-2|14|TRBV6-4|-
TGTGCCAGCAGTGTTCTTGGAGACACCGGGGAGCTGTTTTTT
CASSVLGDTGELFF
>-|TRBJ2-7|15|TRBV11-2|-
TGTGCCAGCAGCTTAGGGGGACTTCCTTCCCACGAGCAGTACTTC
CASSLGGLPSHEQYF
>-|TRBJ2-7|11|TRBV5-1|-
TGCGCCAGCAGCTCCCCCGGGGAGCAGTACTTC
CASSSPGEQYF
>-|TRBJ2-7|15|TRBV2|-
TGTGCCAGCAAGTTGGGGCCCCGTTATCGCTACGAGCAGTACTTC
CASKLGPRYRYEQYF
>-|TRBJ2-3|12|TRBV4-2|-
TGTGCCAGCAGCCAAGAAACAGATACGCAGTATTTT
CASSQETDTQYF
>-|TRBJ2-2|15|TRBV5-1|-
TGCGCCAGCAGCTTGGCACAGGGGAACACCGGGGAGCTGTTTTTT
CASSLAQGNTGELFF
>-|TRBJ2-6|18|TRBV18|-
TGTGCCAGCTCACCACAGGGACGTACTACCTCTGGGGCCAACGTCCTGACTTTC
CASSPQGRTTSGANVLTF
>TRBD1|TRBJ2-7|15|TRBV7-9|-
TGTGCCAGCAGCCCGAAGTCGATCTCCGGGACAGGTTTAGCCTTC
CASSPKSISGTGLAF
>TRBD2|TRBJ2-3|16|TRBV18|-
TGTGCCAGCTCACCATCTAGCGGGAGTACCACAGATACGCAGTATTTT
CASSPSSGSTTDTQYF
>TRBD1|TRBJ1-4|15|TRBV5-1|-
TGCGCCAGCAGCAACCCGGGACAGGGAAGAGAAAAACTGTTTTTT
CASSNPGQGREKLFF
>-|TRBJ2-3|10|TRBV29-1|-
TGCAGCGTTTTGTCCGATACGCAGTATTTT
CSVLSDTQYF
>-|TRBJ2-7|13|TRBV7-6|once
TGTGCCAGCAGCTTAGCCCCGGCGCGCGAGCAGTACTTC
CASSLAPAREQYF
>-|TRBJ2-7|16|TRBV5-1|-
TGCGCCAGCAGCTTGGACTCTTTAGGGGGGTCCTACGAGCAGTACTTC
CASSLDSLGGSYEQYF